This T cell receptor (beta chain) is from a study of CD8 T cells in Susac syndrome. Study findings and constraints: The study identified about seventeen and five Susac-specific public clones in total CD8+ and CD8+ TEMRA repertoires.

V shed 3 bases and J shed 7 bases, with 12 bases lying between them. CDR1 is SEHNR and CDR2 is FQNEAQ in the germline V gene (reference sequence). This CDR3 comprises 13 residues. cDNA came from 0.5 to 1 ug RNA primed by random hexamers. TCRdb itself ran the immunoSEQ multiplex PCR reads through MiXCR, one entry per CDR3 protein. This sample has about 84,000 distinct CDR3 sequences, with around 96% found just once. Regarding this clonotype: Its specificity is unknown.

Sample: CD8+ T cells from PBMCs. The TCR sequence derives from a human donor with Susac syndrome. The V and J genes are TRBV7-9 and TRBJ2-5; the D gene is possibly TRBD2 (6 bases). This CDR3 is CASSLLEEGTQYF. DNA for the CDR3: TGTGCCAGCAGCTTGCTTGAGGAGGGGACCCAGTACTTC.